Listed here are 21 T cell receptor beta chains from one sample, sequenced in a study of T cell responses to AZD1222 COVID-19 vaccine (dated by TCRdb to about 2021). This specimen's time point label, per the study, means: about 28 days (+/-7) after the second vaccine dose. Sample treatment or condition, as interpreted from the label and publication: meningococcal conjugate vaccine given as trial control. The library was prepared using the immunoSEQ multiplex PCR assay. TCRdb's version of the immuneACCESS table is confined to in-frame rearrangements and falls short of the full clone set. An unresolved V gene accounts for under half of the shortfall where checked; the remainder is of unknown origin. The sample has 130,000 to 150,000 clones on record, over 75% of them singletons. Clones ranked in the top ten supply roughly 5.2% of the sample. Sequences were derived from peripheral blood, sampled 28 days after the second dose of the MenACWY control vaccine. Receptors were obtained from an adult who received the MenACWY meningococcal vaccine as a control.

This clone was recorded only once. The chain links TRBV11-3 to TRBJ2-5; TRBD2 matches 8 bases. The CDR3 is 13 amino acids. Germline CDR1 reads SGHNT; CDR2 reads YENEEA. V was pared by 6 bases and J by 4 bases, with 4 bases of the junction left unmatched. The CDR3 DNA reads TGTGCCAGCAGTCGCGGACTAGCAGAGACCCAGTACTTC. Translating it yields CASSRGLAETQYF.

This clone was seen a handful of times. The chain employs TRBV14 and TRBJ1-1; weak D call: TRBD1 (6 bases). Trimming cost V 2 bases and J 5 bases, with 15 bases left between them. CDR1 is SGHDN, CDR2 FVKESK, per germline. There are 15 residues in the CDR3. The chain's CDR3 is CASSQLQGFGTEAFF. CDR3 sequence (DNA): TGTGCCAGCAGCCAACTCCAGGGGTTTGGAACTGAAGCTTTCTTT.

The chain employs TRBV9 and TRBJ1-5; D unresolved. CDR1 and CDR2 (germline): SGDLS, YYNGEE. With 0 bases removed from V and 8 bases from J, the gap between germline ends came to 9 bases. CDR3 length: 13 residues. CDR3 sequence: CASSVALGKPQHF. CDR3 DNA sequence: TGTGCCAGCAGCGTAGCTCTGGGTAAGCCCCAGCATTTT.

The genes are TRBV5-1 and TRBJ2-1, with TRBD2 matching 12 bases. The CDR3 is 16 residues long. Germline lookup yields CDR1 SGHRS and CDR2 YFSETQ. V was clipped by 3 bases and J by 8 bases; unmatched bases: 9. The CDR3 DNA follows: TGCGCCAGCAGCTCTACGACTAGCGGGAGTTTGTATGAGCAGTTCTTC. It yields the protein CASSSTTSGSLYEQFF. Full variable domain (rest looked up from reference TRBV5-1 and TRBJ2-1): KAGVTQTPRYLIKTRGQQVTLSCSPISGHRSVSWYQQTPGQGLQFLFEYFSETQRNKGNFPGRFSGRQFSNSRSEMNVSTLELGDSALYLCASSSTTSGSLYEQFFGPGTRLTVL.

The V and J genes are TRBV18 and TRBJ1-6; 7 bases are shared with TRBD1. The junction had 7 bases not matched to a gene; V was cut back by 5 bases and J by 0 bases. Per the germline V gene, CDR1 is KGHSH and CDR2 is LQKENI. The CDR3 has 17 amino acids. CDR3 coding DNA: TGTGCCAGCTCATCCATCGGACAGGACTCCTATAATTCACCCCTCCACTTT. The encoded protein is CASSSIGQDSYNSPLHF.

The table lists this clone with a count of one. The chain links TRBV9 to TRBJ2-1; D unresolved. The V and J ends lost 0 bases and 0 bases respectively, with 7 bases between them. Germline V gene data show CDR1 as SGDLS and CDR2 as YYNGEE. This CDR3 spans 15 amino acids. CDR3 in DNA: TGTGCCAGCAGCGTAGGACATAGCTCCTACAATGAGCAGTTCTTC. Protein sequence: CASSVGHSSYNEQFF.

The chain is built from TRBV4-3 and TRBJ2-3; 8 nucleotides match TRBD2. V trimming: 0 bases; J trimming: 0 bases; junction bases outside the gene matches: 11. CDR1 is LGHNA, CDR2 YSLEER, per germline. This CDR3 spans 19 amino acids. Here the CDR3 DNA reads TGCGCCAGCAGCCAAGAAATTAGCGGGGTAAAACTGAGCACAGATACGCAGTATTTT. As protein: CASSQEISGVKLSTDTQYF.

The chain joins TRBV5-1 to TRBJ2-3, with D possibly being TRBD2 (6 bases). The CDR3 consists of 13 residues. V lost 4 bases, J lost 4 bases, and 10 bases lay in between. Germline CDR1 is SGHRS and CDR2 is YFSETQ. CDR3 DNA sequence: TGCGCCAGCAGCCCGGGGGAAGCAGATACGCAGTATTTT. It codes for CASSPGEADTQYF.

The DNA of the CDR3 is TGTGCCAGCAGCTTAGTTTCCCATGAAAAACTGTTTTTT. Protein product: CASSLVSHEKLFF. The chain links TRBV7-9 to TRBJ1-4; D is unclear. The CDR3 has 13 residues. Germline V gene data show CDR1 as SEHNR and CDR2 as FQNEAQ (reference sequence). V was trimmed by 1 base and J by 6 bases, leaving 6 bases between them.

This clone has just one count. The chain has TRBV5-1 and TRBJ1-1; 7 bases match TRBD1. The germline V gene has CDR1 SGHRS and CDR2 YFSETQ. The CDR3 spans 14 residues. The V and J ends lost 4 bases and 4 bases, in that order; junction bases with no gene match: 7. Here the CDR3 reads CASSTYRGGTEAFF. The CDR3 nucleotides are TGCGCCAGCAGCACGTACAGGGGTGGCACTGAAGCTTTCTTT.

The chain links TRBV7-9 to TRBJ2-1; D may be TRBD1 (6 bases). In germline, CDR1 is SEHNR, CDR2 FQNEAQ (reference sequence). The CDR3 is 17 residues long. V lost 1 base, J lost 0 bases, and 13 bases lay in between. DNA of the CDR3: TGTGCCAGCAGCTTAGTTGGGGGCCGGAGCTCCTACAATGAGCAGTTCTTC. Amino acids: CASSLVGGRSSYNEQFF.

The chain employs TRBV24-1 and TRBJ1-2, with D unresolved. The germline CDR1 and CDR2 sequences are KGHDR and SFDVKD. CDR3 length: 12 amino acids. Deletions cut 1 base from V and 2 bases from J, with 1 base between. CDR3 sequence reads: CATSDFNYGYTF. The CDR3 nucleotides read TGTGCCACCAGTGATTTCAACTATGGCTACACCTTC.

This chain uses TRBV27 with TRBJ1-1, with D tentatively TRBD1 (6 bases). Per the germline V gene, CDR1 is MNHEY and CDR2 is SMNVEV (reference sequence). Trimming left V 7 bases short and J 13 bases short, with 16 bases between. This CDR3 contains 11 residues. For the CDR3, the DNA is TGTGCCAGCACCATGGGGAGGGGGGGTTTCTTT. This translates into CASTMGRGGFF.

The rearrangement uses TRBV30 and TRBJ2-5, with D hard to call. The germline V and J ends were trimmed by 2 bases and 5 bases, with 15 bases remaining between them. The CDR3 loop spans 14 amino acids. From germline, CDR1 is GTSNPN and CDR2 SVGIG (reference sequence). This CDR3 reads CAWSIEGIGETQYF. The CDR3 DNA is TGTGCCTGGAGTATTGAAGGGATTGGTGAGACCCAGTACTTC.

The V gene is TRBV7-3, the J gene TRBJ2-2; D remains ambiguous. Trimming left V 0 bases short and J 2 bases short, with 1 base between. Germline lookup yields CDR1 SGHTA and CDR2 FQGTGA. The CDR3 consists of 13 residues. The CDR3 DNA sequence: TGTGCCAGCAGCTTAACCAACACCGGGGAGCTGTTTTTT. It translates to CASSLTNTGELFF.

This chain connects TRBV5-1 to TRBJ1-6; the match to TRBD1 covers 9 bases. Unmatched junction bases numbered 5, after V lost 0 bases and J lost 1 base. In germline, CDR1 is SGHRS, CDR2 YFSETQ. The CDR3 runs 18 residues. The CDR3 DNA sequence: TGCGCCAGCAGCTTGGTACAGGGGGCGCATTCCTATAATTCACCCCTCCACTTT. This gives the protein CASSLVQGAHSYNSPLHF.

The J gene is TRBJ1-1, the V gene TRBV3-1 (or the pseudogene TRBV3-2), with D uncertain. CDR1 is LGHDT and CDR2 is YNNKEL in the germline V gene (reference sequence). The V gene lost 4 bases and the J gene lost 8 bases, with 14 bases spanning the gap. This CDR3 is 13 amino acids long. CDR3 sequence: CASSRLGPNEAFF. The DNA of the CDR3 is TGTGCCAGCAGCCGGCTCGGACCGAACGAAGCTTTCTTT.

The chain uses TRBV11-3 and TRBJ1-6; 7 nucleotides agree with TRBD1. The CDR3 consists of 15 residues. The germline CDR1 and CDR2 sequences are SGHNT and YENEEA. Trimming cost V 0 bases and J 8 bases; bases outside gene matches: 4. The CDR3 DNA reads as TGTGCCAGCAGCTTAGAAGGGGGACAGCATTCACCCCTCCACTTT. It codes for CASSLEGGQHSPLHF. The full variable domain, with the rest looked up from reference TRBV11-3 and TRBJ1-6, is EAGVVQSPRYKIIEKKQPVAFWCNPISGHNTLYWYLQNLGQGPELLIRYENEEAVDDSQLPKDRFSAERLKGVDSTLKIQPAELGDSAVYLCASSLEGGQHSPLHFGNGTRLTVT.

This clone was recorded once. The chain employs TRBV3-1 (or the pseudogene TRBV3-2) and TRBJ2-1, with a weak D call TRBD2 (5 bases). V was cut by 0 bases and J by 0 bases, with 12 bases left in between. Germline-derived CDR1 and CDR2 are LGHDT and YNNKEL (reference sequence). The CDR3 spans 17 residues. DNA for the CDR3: TGTGCCAGCAGCCAAGAGGGGATCGGGAACTCCTACAATGAGCAGTTCTTC. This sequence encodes CASSQEGIGNSYNEQFF.

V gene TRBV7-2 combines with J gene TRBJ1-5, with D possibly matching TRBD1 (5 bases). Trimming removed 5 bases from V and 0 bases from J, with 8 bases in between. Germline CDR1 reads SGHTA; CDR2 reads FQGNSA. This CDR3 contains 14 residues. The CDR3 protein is CASSLRDSNQPQHF. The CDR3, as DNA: TGTGCCAGCAGCCTCAGGGATAGCAATCAGCCCCAGCATTTT.

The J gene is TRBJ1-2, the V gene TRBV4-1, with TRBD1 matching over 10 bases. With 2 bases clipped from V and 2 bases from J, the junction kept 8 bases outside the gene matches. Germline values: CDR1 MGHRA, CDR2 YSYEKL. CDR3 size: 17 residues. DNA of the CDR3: TGCGCCAGCAGCCAAACCGGGACAGGGGACATCAACTATGGCTACACCTTC. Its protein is CASSQTGTGDINYGYTF.